The rows below give T cell receptor beta chains drawn from one sample of a study of blood T cell repertoires in COVID-19. The method was immunoSEQ multiplex PCR; TCRdb's version includes in-frame clones alone and lacks a portion of them. The profile shows a few hundred thousand clones, 70% to 90% of them singletons. Sequenced input: PBMCs or T cells enriched from blood (not recorded which). These receptors were obtained from a woman between 50 and 59 years old in a cohort exposed to, infected with or recovered from COVID-19 (not recorded which). Both conserved end residues are part of each CDR3. The order of the fields is V gene, J gene, clone size, D gene, CDR3 protein, CDR3 DNA. The D gene is left open where the match is weak. Rows may omit the clone size; those that give it use once, few, many or a size class.

v_call: TRBV10-3; j_call: TRBJ2-5; clone_size: NA; d_call: TRBD2; cdr3_aa: CAITPGLATETQYF; cdr3_nt: TGTGCCATCACCCCGGGACTAGCGACGGAGACCCAGTACTTC
v_call: TRBV7-3; j_call: TRBJ2-2; clone_size: NA; d_call: NA; cdr3_aa: CASSSQSNTGELFF; cdr3_nt: TGTGCCAGCAGCTCCCAGTCGAACACCGGGGAGCTGTTTTTT
v_call: TRBV28; j_call: TRBJ1-4; clone_size: NA; d_call: TRBD1; cdr3_aa: CASSLRPGQGNEKLFF; cdr3_nt: TGTGCCAGCAGTTTAAGGCCCGGACAGGGAAATGAAAAACTGTTTTTT
v_call: TRBV18; j_call: TRBJ2-7; clone_size: once; d_call: NA; cdr3_aa: CASSPAGAISYEQYF; cdr3_nt: TGTGCCAGCTCACCGGCGGGGGCCATCTCCTACGAGCAGTACTTC
v_call: TRBV7-2; j_call: TRBJ1-2; clone_size: few; d_call: NA; cdr3_aa: CASTRSVAPNYGYTF; cdr3_nt: TGTGCCAGCACCCGAAGTGTAGCCCCGAACTATGGCTACACCTTC
v_call: TRBV7-3; j_call: TRBJ1-1; clone_size: NA; d_call: TRBD1; cdr3_aa: CASSLRPEGARTFF; cdr3_nt: TGTGCCAGCAGCTTACGGCCCGAGGGGGCGAGGACTTTCTTT
v_call: TRBV6-5; j_call: TRBJ1-5; clone_size: NA; d_call: NA; cdr3_aa: CASREGGGGNQPQHF; cdr3_nt: TGTGCCAGCAGAGAGGGAGGGGGAGGCAATCAGCCCCAGCATTTT
v_call: TRBV7-6; j_call: TRBJ2-2; clone_size: few; d_call: NA; cdr3_aa: CASSLAWRATGELFF; cdr3_nt: TGTGCCAGCAGCTTAGCGTGGCGGGCCACCGGGGAGCTGTTTTTT
v_call: TRBV2; j_call: TRBJ1-2; clone_size: NA; d_call: NA; cdr3_aa: CASSARGEDGYTF; cdr3_nt: TGTGCCAGCAGTGCCAGGGGTGAGGATGGCTACACCTTC
v_call: TRBV7-2; j_call: TRBJ1-6; clone_size: NA; d_call: NA; cdr3_aa: CASSLGTVNSPLHF; cdr3_nt: TGTGCCAGCAGCTTAGGGACAGTAAATTCACCCCTCCACTTT
v_call: TRBV4-3; j_call: TRBJ1-2; clone_size: few; d_call: TRBD1; cdr3_aa: CASSQHGTGDYGYTF; cdr3_nt: TGCGCCAGCAGCCAACACGGGACAGGGGACTATGGCTACACCTTC
v_call: TRBV5-1; j_call: TRBJ2-7; clone_size: once; d_call: TRBD1; cdr3_aa: CASCEQGASDEQYF; cdr3_nt: TGCGCCAGCTGCGAACAGGGGGCATCAGACGAGCAGTACTTC
v_call: TRBV7-6; j_call: TRBJ2-5; clone_size: NA; d_call: NA; cdr3_aa: CASSLLTSGPETQYF; cdr3_nt: TGTGCCAGCAGCTTATTAACTAGTGGGCCAGAGACCCAGTACTTC
v_call: TRBV4-3; j_call: TRBJ1-5; clone_size: NA; d_call: NA; cdr3_aa: CASSQDRYQPQHF; cdr3_nt: TGCGCCAGCAGCCAAGACAGGTATCAGCCCCAGCATTTT
v_call: TRBV10-3; j_call: TRBJ2-5; clone_size: NA; d_call: TRBD2; cdr3_aa: CAISEAVAGETQYF; cdr3_nt: TGTGCCATCAGTGAAGCTGTAGCGGGAGAGACCCAGTACTTC
v_call: TRBV10-3; j_call: TRBJ1-3; clone_size: NA; d_call: NA; cdr3_aa: CAISESGRGNTIYF; cdr3_nt: TGTGCCATCAGTGAGTCCGGGAGAGGAAACACCATATATTTT
v_call: TRBV12-3/TRBV12-4; j_call: TRBJ1-2; clone_size: NA; d_call: NA; cdr3_aa: CASSLSGGSGYTF; cdr3_nt: TGTGCCAGCAGTTTATCGGGGGGCTCTGGCTACACCTTC
v_call: TRBV5-1; j_call: TRBJ2-2; clone_size: once; d_call: NA; cdr3_aa: CASSPQGNTGELFF; cdr3_nt: TGCGCCAGCAGCCCCCAGGGAAACACCGGGGAGCTGTTTTTT
v_call: TRBV2; j_call: TRBJ1-5; clone_size: NA; d_call: NA; cdr3_aa: CASSDRGGSNQPQHF; cdr3_nt: TGTGCCAGCAGTGACAGGGGTGGTAGCAATCAGCCCCAGCATTTT
v_call: TRBV9; j_call: TRBJ2-7; clone_size: NA; d_call: NA; cdr3_aa: CASSVTPQSSSSEQYF; cdr3_nt: TGTGCCAGCAGCGTAACCCCCCAGTCTAGCAGTAGCGAGCAGTACTTC
v_call: TRBV18; j_call: TRBJ1-4; clone_size: NA; d_call: NA; cdr3_aa: CASSPPARVEKLFF; cdr3_nt: TGTGCCAGCTCACCGCCCGCCAGGGTTGAAAAACTGTTTTTT
v_call: TRBV4-2; j_call: TRBJ2-1; clone_size: NA; d_call: TRBD2; cdr3_aa: CASSQVSAGGSSYNEQFF; cdr3_nt: TGTGCCAGCAGCCAAGTTTCGGCGGGGGGGAGCTCCTACAATGAGCAGTTCTTC
v_call: TRBV5-6; j_call: TRBJ1-6; clone_size: once; d_call: NA; cdr3_aa: CASSQYDRNNSPLHF; cdr3_nt: TGTGCCAGCAGCCAGTACGACAGGAATAATTCACCCCTCCACTTT
v_call: TRBV5-1; j_call: TRBJ2-3; clone_size: NA; d_call: TRBD1; cdr3_aa: CASSLRPTGGTDTQYF; cdr3_nt: TGCGCCAGCAGCTTGAGGCCGACAGGGGGCACAGATACGCAGTATTTT
v_call: TRBV4-2; j_call: TRBJ2-1; clone_size: NA; d_call: TRBD1; cdr3_aa: CASSQGVQQKGAYEQFF; cdr3_nt: TGTGCCAGCAGCCAGGGGGTACAACAAAAGGGGGCCTATGAGCAGTTCTTC
v_call: TRBV6-1; j_call: TRBJ1-2; clone_size: few; d_call: NA; cdr3_aa: CASSEVRANYGYTF; cdr3_nt: TGTGCCAGCAGTGAAGTGAGAGCTAACTATGGCTACACCTTC
v_call: TRBV6-2/TRBV6-3; j_call: TRBJ1-2; clone_size: NA; d_call: TRBD1; cdr3_aa: CASSYSTGGEGYTF; cdr3_nt: TGTGCCAGCAGTTATTCCACAGGGGGCGAGGGCTACACCTTC
v_call: TRBV28; j_call: TRBJ1-4; clone_size: NA; d_call: TRBD1; cdr3_aa: CASSLWTGRTNEKLFF; cdr3_nt: TGTGCCAGCAGTTTATGGACAGGGAGAACTAATGAAAAACTGTTTTTT
v_call: TRBV30; j_call: TRBJ1-5; clone_size: NA; d_call: NA; cdr3_aa: CAFSTGNQPQHF; cdr3_nt: TGTGCCTTCTCGACAGGCAATCAGCCCCAGCATTTT
v_call: TRBV19; j_call: TRBJ1-2; clone_size: NA; d_call: TRBD1; cdr3_aa: CASADRSRYGYTF; cdr3_nt: TGTGCCAGCGCGGACAGGTCTCGCTATGGCTACACCTTC
v_call: TRBV9; j_call: TRBJ2-1; clone_size: NA; d_call: TRBD2; cdr3_aa: CASSAYSLGGFNEQFF; cdr3_nt: TGTGCCAGCAGCGCCTACTCCCTGGGGGGGTTCAATGAGCAGTTCTTC
v_call: TRBV28; j_call: TRBJ1-2; clone_size: NA; d_call: TRBD1; cdr3_aa: CASSFLDRLYGYTF; cdr3_nt: TGTGCCAGCAGTTTCTTGGACAGGCTCTATGGCTACACCTTC
v_call: TRBV5-1; j_call: TRBJ1-1; clone_size: NA; d_call: TRBD1; cdr3_aa: CASSLGYRGNTEAFF; cdr3_nt: TGCGCCAGCAGCTTGGGTTACAGGGGTAACACTGAAGCTTTCTTT
v_call: TRBV7-7; j_call: TRBJ2-1; clone_size: NA; d_call: TRBD2; cdr3_aa: CASSQRLAGGYNEQFF; cdr3_nt: TGTGCTAGCAGCCAGAGACTAGCGGGGGGCTACAATGAGCAGTTCTTC
v_call: TRBV27; j_call: TRBJ2-7; clone_size: NA; d_call: TRBD1; cdr3_aa: CASSFGRGRYEQYF; cdr3_nt: TGTGCCAGCAGTTTTGGCAGGGGGAGATACGAGCAGTACTTC
v_call: TRBV27; j_call: TRBJ1-6; clone_size: NA; d_call: TRBD1; cdr3_aa: CASSQLYRGDNSPLHF; cdr3_nt: TGTGCCAGCAGTCAGTTATACAGGGGAGATAATTCACCCCTCCACTTT
v_call: TRBV28; j_call: TRBJ2-2; clone_size: NA; d_call: NA; cdr3_aa: CASGFSGELFF; cdr3_nt: TGTGCCAGCGGTTTTAGCGGGGAGCTGTTTTTT
v_call: TRBV6-4; j_call: TRBJ2-1; clone_size: NA; d_call: TRBD1; cdr3_aa: CASSADRASNEQFF; cdr3_nt: TGTGCCAGCAGCGCGGACAGGGCCAGCAATGAGCAGTTCTTC
v_call: TRBV27; j_call: TRBJ1-5; clone_size: NA; d_call: NA; cdr3_aa: CASSPGQNQPQHF; cdr3_nt: TGTGCCAGCAGCCCAGGACAGAATCAGCCCCAGCATTTT
v_call: TRBV4-3; j_call: TRBJ1-2; clone_size: NA; d_call: TRBD1; cdr3_aa: CASSYGQGGGGYTF; cdr3_nt: TGCGCCAGCAGCTACGGACAGGGAGGAGGCGGCTACACCTTC
v_call: TRBV18; j_call: TRBJ1-4; clone_size: NA; d_call: NA; cdr3_aa: CASSLQVGEKLFF; cdr3_nt: TGTGCCAGCTCACTCCAGGTCGGAGAAAAACTGTTTTTT
v_call: TRBV29-1; j_call: TRBJ1-3; clone_size: NA; d_call: NA; cdr3_aa: CSVTLKGQGSGNTIYF; cdr3_nt: TGCAGCGTCACCCTCAAAGGGCAGGGCTCTGGAAACACCATATATTTT
v_call: TRBV11-2; j_call: TRBJ1-2; clone_size: NA; d_call: NA; cdr3_aa: CASSSTGPYGYTF; cdr3_nt: TGTGCCAGCAGCTCCACAGGGCCCTATGGCTACACCTTC
v_call: TRBV4-3; j_call: TRBJ2-2; clone_size: NA; d_call: NA; cdr3_aa: CASSQDRRGGTFGELFF; cdr3_nt: TGCGCCAGCAGCCAAGATCGGAGGGGGGGCACTTTCGGGGAGCTGTTTTTT
v_call: TRBV19; j_call: TRBJ1-3; clone_size: NA; d_call: NA; cdr3_aa: CASAQASSGNTIYF; cdr3_nt: TGTGCCAGTGCCCAGGCGTCCTCTGGAAACACCATATATTTT